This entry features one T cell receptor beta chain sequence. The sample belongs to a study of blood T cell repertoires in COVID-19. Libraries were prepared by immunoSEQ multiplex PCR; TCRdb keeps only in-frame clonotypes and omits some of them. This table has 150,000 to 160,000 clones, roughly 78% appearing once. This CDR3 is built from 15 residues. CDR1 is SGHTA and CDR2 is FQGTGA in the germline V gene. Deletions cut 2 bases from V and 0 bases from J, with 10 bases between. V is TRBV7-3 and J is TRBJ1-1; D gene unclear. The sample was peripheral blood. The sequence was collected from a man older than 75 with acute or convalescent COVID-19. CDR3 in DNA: TGTGCCAGCAGCTTAGAGGGAACCATGAACACTGAAGCTTTCTTT. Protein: CASSLEGTMNTEAFF.